This TCR beta chain was captured in a study of blood T cell repertoires in COVID-19. The CDR3 has 14 amino acids. V was pared by 6 bases and J by 8 bases, with 15 bases between. In germline, CDR1 is SGDLS, CDR2 YYNGEE. TCRdb keeps only in-frame clones here, not all; method: immunoSEQ multiplex PCR. The repertoire holds approximately 160,000 clones, around four fifths seen once, with about 4.6% in the top ten. A few counts support this clone. The TCR sequence derives from a woman aged 45 to 65 who had recovered from COVID-19. Source material: PBMCs or T cells enriched from blood (not recorded which). The rearrangement links TRBV9 to TRBJ1-6; the D gene is possibly TRBD1 (6 bases). The chain's CDR3 is CASNPGTPYSPLHF. The CDR3 nucleotides are TGTGCCAGCAATCCCGGGACACCCTATTCACCCCTCCACTTT.